The entry below describes one T cell receptor (beta chain). All enrollees were about 18 to 95 years old and from 24 US areas. In the original processing: Amplification from reference gene primers served as the basis for estimated nucleated cell counts. Some clones are missing from TCRdb's copy, which holds only in-frame ones; the method was immunoSEQ multiplex PCR. D and trimming come from the DNA, and the V and J calls and clone size come from that table. The data hold about 200,000 clones, with 86% observed a single time. The record originates from a study of blood T cell repertoires in COVID-19. On the study more broadly: From T cells, B-cell-depleted T cells, or PBMCs came the material, which was cDNA or gDNA.

From germline, CDR1 is MNHEY and CDR2 SMNVEV (reference sequence). This CDR3 comprises 14 residues. The V end lost 6 bases, the J end lost 0 bases, and 11 bases lay between the germline ends. The gene calls are TRBV27 and TRBJ1-1; D gene unclear. This TCR derives from a man aged 40-50 years with acute COVID-19. What was sequenced was PBMCs or T cells enriched from blood (not recorded which). CDR3 sequence reads: CASRNVFMNTEAFF. The CDR3 region has the DNA TGTGCCAGCAGAAATGTGTTTATGAACACTGAAGCTTTCTTT.